The entry below describes one T cell receptor beta chain. TCRdb passed the RT-PCR reads through MiXCR, listing each CDR3 protein once. Of 2,600 or so distinct CDR3 sequences in the sample, over 65% were seen once. Trimming removed 3 bases at V and 7 bases at J, with 13 bases between. Germline CDR1 reads SNHLY; CDR2 reads FYNNEI. The CDR3 is 15 residues long. This sample is part of a study of yellow fever vaccine responses in identical twins. The chain carries TRBV2 and TRBJ1-6; no firm D call. This sample comprised T cells from blood (PBMCs), unsorted or a sorted subset (not recorded which), obtained before or after yellow fever vaccination (not recorded which). The receptor was derived from a woman under 30 who received the yellow fever vaccine. CDR3 sequence: CASSDLQGTNSPLHF. The CDR3 DNA reads TGTGCCAGCAGTGATTTACAAGGAACAAATTCACCCCTCCACTTT.